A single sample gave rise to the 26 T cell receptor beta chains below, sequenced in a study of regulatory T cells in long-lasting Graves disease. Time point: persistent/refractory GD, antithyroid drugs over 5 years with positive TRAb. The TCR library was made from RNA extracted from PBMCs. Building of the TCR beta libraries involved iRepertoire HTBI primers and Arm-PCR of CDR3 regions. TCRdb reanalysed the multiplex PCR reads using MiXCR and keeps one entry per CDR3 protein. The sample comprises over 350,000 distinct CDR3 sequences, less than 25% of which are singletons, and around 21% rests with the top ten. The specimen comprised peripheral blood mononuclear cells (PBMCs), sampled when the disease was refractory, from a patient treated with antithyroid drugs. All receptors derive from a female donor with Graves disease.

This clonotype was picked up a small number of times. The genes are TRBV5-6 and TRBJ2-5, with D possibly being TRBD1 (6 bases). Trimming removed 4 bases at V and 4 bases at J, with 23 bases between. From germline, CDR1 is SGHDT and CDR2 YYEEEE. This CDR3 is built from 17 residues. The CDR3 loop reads CASSLGLSQGGIETQYF. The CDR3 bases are TGTGCCAGCAGCCTTGGTCTGTCACAGGGTGGTATAGAGACCCAGTACTTC.

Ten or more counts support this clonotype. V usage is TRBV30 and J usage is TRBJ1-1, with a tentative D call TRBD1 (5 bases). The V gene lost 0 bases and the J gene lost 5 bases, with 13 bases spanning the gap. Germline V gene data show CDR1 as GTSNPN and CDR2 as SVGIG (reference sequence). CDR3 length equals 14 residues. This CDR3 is CAWSVIDRGTEAFF. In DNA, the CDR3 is TGTGCCTGGAGTGTAATCGATCGGGGGACTGAAGCTTTCTTT.

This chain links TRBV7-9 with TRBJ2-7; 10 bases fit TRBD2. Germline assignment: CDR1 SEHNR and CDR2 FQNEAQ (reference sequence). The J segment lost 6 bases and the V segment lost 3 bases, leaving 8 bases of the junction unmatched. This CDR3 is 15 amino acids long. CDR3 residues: CASSFRAGGPAEQYF. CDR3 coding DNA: TGTGCCAGCAGCTTCCGAGCGGGAGGGCCGGCCGAGCAGTACTTC.

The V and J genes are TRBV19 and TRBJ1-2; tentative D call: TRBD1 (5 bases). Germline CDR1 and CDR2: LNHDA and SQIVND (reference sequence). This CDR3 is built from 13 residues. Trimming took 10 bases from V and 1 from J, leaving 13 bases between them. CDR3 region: CATRDLLNYGYTF. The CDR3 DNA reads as TGTGCCACCAGGGACCTTCTTAACTATGGCTACACCTTC.

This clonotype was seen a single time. CDR3 sequence reads: CATSRGQGASGGELFF. CDR3 nucleotide sequence: TGTGCCACCAGCAGGGGACAGGGGGCTTCGGGCGGGGAGCTGTTTTTT. The J gene is TRBJ2-2, the V gene TRBV15, with 12 nucleotides matching TRBD1. This CDR3 contains 16 residues. Per germline, CDR1 LNHNV and CDR2 YYDKDF (reference sequence). The junction had 6 bases not matched to a gene; V was cut back by 3 bases and J by 7 bases.

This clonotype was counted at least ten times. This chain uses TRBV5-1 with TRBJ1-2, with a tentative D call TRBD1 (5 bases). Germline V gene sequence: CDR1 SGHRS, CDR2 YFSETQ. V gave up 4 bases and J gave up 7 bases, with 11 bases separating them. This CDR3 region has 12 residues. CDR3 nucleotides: TGCGCCAGCAGCCCGGGCAGGGCTGGCTACACCTTC. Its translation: CASSPGRAGYTF.

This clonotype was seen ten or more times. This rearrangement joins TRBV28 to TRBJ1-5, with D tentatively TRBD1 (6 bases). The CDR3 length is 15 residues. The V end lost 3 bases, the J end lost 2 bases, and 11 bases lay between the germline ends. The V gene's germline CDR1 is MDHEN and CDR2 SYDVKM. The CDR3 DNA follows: TGTGCCAGCAGTTTTTTCTCAGGGGGCAATCAGCCCCAGCATTTT. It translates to CASSFFSGGNQPQHF.

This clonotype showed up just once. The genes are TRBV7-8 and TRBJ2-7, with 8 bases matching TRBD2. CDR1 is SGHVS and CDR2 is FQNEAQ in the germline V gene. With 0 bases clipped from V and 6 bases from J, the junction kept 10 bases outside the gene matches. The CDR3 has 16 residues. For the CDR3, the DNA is TGTGCCAGCAGCTTAGCGGTGCCGGGACTAGGGCGCGAGCAGTACTTC. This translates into CASSLAVPGLGREQYF.

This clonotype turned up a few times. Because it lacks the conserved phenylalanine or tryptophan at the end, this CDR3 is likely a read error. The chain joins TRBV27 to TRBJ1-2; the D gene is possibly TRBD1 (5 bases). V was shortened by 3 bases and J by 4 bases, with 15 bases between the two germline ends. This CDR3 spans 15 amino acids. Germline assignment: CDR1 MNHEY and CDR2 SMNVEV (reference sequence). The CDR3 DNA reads TGTGCCAGCAGTTTCCGTCAGGGATCCGTCTATGGCTACACCCTC. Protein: CASSFRQGSVYGYTL.

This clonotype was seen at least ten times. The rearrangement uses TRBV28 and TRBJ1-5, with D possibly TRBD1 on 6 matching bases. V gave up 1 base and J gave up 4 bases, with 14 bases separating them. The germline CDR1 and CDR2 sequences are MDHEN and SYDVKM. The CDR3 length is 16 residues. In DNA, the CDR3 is TGTGCCAGCAGTTTATACGAGGACAGTCCTAATCAGCCCCAGCATTTT. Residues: CASSLYEDSPNQPQHF.

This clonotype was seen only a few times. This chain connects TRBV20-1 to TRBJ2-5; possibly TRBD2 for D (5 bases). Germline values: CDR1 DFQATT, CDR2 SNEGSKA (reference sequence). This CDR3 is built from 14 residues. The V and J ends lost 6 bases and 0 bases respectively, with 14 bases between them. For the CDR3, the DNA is TGCAGTGCCCCCGGACTCAGCAACCAAGAGACCCAGTACTTC. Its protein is CSAPGLSNQETQYF.

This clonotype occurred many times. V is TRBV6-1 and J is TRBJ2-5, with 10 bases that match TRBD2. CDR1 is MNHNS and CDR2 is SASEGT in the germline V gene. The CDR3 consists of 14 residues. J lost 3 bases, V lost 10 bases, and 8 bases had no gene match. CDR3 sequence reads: CAKEASGSEETQYF. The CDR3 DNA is TGTGCCAAGGAGGCTAGCGGGAGTGAAGAGACCCAGTACTTC.

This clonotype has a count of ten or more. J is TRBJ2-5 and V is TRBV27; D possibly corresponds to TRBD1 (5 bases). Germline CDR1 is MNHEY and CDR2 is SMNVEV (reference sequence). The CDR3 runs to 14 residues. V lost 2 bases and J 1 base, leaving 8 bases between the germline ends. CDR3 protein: CASSLDSSQETQYF. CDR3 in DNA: TGTGCCAGCAGTTTAGACAGTAGCCAAGAGACCCAGTACTTC.

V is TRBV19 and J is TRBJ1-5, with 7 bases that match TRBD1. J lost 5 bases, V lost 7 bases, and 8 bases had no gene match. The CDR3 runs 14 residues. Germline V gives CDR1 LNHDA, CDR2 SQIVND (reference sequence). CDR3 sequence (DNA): TGTGCCAGTAAGCCGCTCCAGGGGGATCAGCCCCAGCATTTT. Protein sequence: CASKPLQGDQPQHF.

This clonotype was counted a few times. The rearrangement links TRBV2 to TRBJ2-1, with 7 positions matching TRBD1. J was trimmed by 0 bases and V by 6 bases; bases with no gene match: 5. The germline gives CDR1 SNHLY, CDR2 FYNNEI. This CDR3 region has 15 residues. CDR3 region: CASRETGSSYNEQFF. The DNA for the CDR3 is TGTGCCAGCAGGGAGACAGGGAGCTCCTACAATGAGCAGTTCTTC.

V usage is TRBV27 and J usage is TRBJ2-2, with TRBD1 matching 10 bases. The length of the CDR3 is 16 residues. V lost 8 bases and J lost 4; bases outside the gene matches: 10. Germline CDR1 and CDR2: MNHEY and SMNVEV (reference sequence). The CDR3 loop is CASGDPGQGITGELFF. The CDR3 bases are TGTGCCAGCGGCGACCCGGGACAGGGGATCACCGGGGAGCTGTTTTTT.

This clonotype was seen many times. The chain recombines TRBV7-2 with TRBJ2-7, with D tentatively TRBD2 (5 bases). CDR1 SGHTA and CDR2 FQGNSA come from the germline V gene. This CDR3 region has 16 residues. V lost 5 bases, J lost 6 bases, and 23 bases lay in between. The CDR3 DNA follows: TGTGCCAGCAGCAGAGGCCGGGTGGCGATAGGGAGCGAGCAGTACTTC. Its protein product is CASSRGRVAIGSEQYF. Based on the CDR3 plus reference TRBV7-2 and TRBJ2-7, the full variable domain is GAGVSQSPSNKVTEKGKDVELRCDPISGHTALYWYRQSLGQGLEFLIYFQGNSAPDKSGLPSDRFSAERTGGSVSTLTIQRTQQEDSAVYLCASSRGRVAIGSEQYFGPGTRLTVT.

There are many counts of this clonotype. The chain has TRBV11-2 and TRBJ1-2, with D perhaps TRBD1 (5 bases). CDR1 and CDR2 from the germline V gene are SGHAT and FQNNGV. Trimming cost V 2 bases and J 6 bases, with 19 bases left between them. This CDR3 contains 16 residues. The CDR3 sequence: CASSLNVGRGLDGYTF. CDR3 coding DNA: TGTGCCAGCAGCTTAAACGTAGGACGGGGCCTCGATGGCTACACCTTC. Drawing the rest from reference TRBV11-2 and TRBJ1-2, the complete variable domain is EAGVAQSPRYKIIEKRQSVAFWCNPISGHATLYWYQQILGQGPKLLIQFQNNGVVDDSQLPKDRFSAERLKGVDSTLKIQPAKLEDSAVYLCASSLNVGRGLDGYTFGSGTRLTVV.

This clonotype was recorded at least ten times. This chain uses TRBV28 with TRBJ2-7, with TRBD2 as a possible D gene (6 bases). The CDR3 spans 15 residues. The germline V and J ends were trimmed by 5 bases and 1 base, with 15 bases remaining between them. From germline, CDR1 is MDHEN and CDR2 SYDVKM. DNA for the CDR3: TGTGCCAGCAGTATCCCCGGACGGGAGTCCTACGAGCAGTACTTC. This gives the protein CASSIPGRESYEQYF.

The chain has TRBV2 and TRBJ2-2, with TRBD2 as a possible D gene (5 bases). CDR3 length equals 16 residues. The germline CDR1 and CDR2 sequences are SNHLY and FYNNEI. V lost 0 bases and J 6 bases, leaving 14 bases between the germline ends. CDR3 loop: CASSEAAGLSSGELFF. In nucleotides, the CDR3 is TGTGCCAGCAGTGAAGCGGCGGGCTTAAGTTCCGGGGAGCTGTTTTTT.

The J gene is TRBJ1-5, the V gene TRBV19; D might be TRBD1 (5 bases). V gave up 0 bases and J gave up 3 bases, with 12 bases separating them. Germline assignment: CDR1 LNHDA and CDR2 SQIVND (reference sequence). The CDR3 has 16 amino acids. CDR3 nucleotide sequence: TGTGCCAGTAGTATAGATAAACCCAGGGCCAATCAGCCCCAGCATTTT. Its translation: CASSIDKPRANQPQHF.

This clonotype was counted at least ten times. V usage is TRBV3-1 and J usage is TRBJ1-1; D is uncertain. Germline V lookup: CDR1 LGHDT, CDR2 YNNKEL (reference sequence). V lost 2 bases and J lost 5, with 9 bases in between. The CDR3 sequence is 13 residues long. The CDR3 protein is CASSQLPGTEAFF. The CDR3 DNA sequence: TGTGCCAGCAGCCAACTGCCCGGAACTGAAGCTTTCTTT.

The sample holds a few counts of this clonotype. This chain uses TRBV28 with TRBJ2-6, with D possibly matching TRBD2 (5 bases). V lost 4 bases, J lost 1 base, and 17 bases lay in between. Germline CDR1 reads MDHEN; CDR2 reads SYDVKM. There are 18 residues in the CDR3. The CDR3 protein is CASSSGLLGSSGANVLTF. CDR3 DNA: TGTGCCAGCAGTTCCGGTCTCCTGGGGAGTTCTGGGGCCAACGTCCTGACTTTC.

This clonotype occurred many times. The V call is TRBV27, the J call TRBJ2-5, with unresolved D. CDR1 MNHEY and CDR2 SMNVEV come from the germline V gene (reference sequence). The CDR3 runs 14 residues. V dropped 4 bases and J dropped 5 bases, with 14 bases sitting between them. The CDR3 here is CASSSTVGVETQYF. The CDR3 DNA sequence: TGTGCCAGCAGTTCGACGGTTGGTGTGGAGACCCAGTACTTC.

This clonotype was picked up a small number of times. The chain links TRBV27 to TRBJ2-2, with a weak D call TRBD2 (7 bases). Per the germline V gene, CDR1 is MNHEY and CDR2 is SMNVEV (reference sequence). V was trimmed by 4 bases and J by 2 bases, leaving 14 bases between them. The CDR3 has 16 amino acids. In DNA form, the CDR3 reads TGTGCCAGCAGTTGGGAGGGGGGCCACAACACCGGGGAGCTGTTTTTT. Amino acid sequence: CASSWEGGHNTGELFF.

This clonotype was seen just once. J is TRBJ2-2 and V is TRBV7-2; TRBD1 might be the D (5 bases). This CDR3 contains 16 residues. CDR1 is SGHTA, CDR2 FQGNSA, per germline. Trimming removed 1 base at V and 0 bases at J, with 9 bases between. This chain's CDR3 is CASSLVQGANTGELFF. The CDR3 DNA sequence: TGTGCCAGCAGCTTAGTGCAAGGGGCGAACACCGGGGAGCTGTTTTTT.